The 10 T cell receptor beta chains listed next were all sequenced from one sample in a study of T cells in localized non-small cell lung cancer. Some clones are missing from TCRdb's copy, which holds only in-frame ones; the method was immunoSEQ multiplex PCR. The table has 72,000 or so clones, 70% to 90% seen once. The material sequenced was peripheral blood, taken before any cancer treatment. The receptors shown here come from a male donor aged 60 or over with stage III squamous cell lung carcinoma.

This chain joins TRBV19 and TRBJ2-7; D is unresolved. V was cut by 1 base and J by 3 bases, with 16 bases left in between. The CDR3 length is 16 residues. Germline lookup yields CDR1 LNHDA and CDR2 SQIVND (reference sequence). In nucleotides, the CDR3 is TGTGCCAGTAGTATAGGGCACACGTCTCGCCTCTACGAGCAGTACGTC. It codes for CASSIGHTSRLYEQYV.

This clone has just one count. The genes are TRBV19 and TRBJ2-5, with D hard to call. The CDR3 spans 13 residues. Germline V gene sequence: CDR1 LNHDA, CDR2 SQIVND (reference sequence). V was cut by 8 bases and J by 9 bases, with 19 bases left in between. As DNA, the CDR3 is TGTGCCAGTTCCGAGGATGGTGTTGTCCCCCAGTACTTC. This codes for CASSEDGVVPQYF.

CDR3 sequence: CASSPGANYEQYF. CDR3 coding DNA: TGTGCCAGCTCACCGGGGGCCAATTACGAGCAGTACTTC. The rearrangement uses TRBV18 and TRBJ2-7, with D tentatively TRBD1 (6 bases). Trimming took 3 bases from V and 4 from J, leaving 10 bases between them. CDR3 length: 13 amino acids. From germline, CDR1 is KGHSH and CDR2 LQKENI.

This rearrangement joins TRBV18 to TRBJ2-3; D is perhaps TRBD2 (6 bases). The CDR3 is made up of 15 amino acids. Deletions cut 4 bases from V and 3 bases from J, with 14 bases between. Germline-derived CDR1 and CDR2 are KGHSH and LQKENI. The CDR3 region is CASSRERAGTDTQYF. The CDR3 DNA follows: TGTGCCAGCTCACGGGAGAGGGCGGGAACAGATACGCAGTATTTT. Full variable domain (outside the CDR3, taken from reference TRBV18 and TRBJ2-3): NAGVMQNPRHLVRRRGQEARLRCSPMKGHSHVYWYRQLPEEGLKFMVYLQKENIIDESGMPKERFSAEFPKEGPSILRIQQVVRGDSAAYFCASSRERAGTDTQYFGPGTRLTVL.

The rearrangement uses TRBV18 and TRBJ2-1, with 10 bases that match TRBD2. The CDR3 runs to 15 residues. The trim removed 2 bases at V and 5 bases at J, leaving 3 bases unmatched. Germline V gene sequence: CDR1 KGHSH, CDR2 LQKENI. The CDR3 region is CASSPKRGGDNEQFF. As DNA, the CDR3 is TGTGCCAGCTCACCAAAGCGGGGGGGCGACAATGAGCAGTTCTTC.

The chain employs TRBV6-4 and TRBJ2-1; 9 positions agree with TRBD1. There are 15 residues in the CDR3. After removal of 4 bases from V and 9 bases from J, the junction contained 10 bases not matched to a gene. Germline V gene sequence: CDR1 MRHNA, CDR2 SNTAGT. The CDR3 coding sequence is TGTGCCAGCAGTGTCCAACCGGGACAGGGAAGTGAGCAGTTCTTC. Translated: CASSVQPGQGSEQFF.

The genes are TRBV29-1 and TRBJ2-3, with D possibly TRBD1 on 6 matching bases. Trimming removed 4 bases from V and 2 bases from J, with 7 bases in between. Germline-derived CDR1 and CDR2 are SQVTM and ANQGSEA. The CDR3 length is 12 residues. CDR3 nucleotides: TGCAGCGTTGGGGACACCACAGATACGCAGTATTTT. It encodes CSVGDTTDTQYF.

The chain couples TRBV6-5 to TRBJ2-1; possible D gene TRBD1, 6 bases. Trimming left V 0 bases short and J 1 base short, with 10 bases between. Germline V gene lookup returns CDR1 MNHEY and CDR2 SVGAGI. The CDR3 loop spans 16 amino acids. CDR3 DNA sequence: TGTGCCAGCAGTTACTCGACCAGGGGTTCCTACAATGAGCAGTTCTTC. It encodes CASSYSTRGSYNEQFF.

The rearrangement links TRBV6-1 to TRBJ2-7; D remains ambiguous. The CDR3 runs 15 residues. In germline, CDR1 is MNHNS, CDR2 SASEGT. V lost 2 bases and J 0 bases, leaving 11 bases between the germline ends. The CDR3 is CASSEYYQSSYEQYV. The CDR3 coding sequence is TGTGCCAGCAGTGAATATTACCAGTCCTCCTACGAGCAGTACGTC.

About this clone: The junction differs from germline at one of its ends, possibly a read error. The chain combines TRBV7-7 with TRBJ2-5, with D possibly being TRBD1 or TRBD2 (5 bases each). The CDR3 is 14 residues long. From germline, CDR1 is SSHAT and CDR2 FNYEAQ (reference sequence). Here the CDR3 DNA reads TGTGCTAGCAGCCAGAACCCGGGGCGGGAGACCCAGTACTTC. Residues: CASSQNPGRETQYF.